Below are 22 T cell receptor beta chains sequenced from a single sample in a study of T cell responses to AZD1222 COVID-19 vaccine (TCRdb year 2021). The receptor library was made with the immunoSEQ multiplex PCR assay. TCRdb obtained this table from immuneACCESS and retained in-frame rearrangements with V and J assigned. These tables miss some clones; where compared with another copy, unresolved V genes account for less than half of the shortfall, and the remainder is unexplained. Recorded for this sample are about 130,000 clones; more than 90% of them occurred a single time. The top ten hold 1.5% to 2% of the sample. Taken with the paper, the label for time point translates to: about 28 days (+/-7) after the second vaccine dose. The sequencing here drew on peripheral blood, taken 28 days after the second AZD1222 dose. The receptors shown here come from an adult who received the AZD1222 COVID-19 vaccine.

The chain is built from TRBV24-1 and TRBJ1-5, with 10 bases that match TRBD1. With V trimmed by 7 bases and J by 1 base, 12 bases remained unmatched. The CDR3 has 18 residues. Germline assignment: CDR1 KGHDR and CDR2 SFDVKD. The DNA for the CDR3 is TGTGCCACCAGCGGTGGACAGGGGGGAGATTGGAGCAATCAGCCCCAGCATTTT. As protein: CATSGGQGGDWSNQPQHF.

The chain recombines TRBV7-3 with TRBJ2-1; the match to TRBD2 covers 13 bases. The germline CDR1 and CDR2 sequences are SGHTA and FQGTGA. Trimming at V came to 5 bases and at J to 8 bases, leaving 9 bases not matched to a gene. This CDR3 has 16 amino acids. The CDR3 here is CASSLSGTSGEDEQFF. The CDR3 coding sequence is TGTGCCAGCAGCCTATCCGGGACTAGCGGGGAGGATGAGCAGTTCTTC.

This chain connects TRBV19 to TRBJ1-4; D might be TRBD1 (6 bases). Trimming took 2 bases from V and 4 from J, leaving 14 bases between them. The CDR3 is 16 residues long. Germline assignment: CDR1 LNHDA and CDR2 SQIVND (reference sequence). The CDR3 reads CASSIKGGPDNEKLFF. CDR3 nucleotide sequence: TGTGCCAGTAGTATAAAGGGGGGCCCGGATAATGAAAAACTGTTTTTT.

CDR3 region: CATSRGVSQGRGGEQYF. The CDR3 DNA reads TGTGCCACCAGCAGGGGGGTCTCTCAGGGGAGAGGAGGCGAGCAGTACTTC. The chain joins TRBV15 to TRBJ2-7; D may be TRBD1 (6 bases). Germline CDR1 and CDR2: LNHNV and YYDKDF (reference sequence). V gave up 3 bases and J gave up 6 bases, with 24 bases separating them. This CDR3 contains 17 residues.

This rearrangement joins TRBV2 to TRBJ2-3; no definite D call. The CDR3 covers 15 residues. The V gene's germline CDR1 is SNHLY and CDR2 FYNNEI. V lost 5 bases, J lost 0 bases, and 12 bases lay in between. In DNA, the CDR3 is TGTGCCAGCAGTAATGAGTGGGATAGCACAGATACGCAGTATTTT. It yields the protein CASSNEWDSTDTQYF. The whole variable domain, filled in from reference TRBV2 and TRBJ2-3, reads EPEVTQTPSHQVTQMGQEVILRCVPISNHLYFYWYRQILGQKVEFLVSFYNNEISEKSEIFDDQFSVERPDGSNFTLKIRSTKLEDSAMYFCASSNEWDSTDTQYFGPGTRLTVL.

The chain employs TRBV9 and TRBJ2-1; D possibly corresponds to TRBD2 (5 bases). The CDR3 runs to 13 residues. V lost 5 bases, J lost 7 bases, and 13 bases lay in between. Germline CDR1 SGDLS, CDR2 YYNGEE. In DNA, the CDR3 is TGTGCCAGCAGAGGCGGACCGGGGAATGAGCAGTTCTTC. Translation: CASRGGPGNEQFF. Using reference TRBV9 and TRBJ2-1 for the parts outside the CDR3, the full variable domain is DSGVTQTPKHLITATGQRVTLRCSPRSGDLSVYWYQQSLDQGLQFLIQYYNGEERAKGNILERFSAQQFPDLHSELNLSSLELGDSALYFCASRGGPGNEQFFGPGTRLTVL.

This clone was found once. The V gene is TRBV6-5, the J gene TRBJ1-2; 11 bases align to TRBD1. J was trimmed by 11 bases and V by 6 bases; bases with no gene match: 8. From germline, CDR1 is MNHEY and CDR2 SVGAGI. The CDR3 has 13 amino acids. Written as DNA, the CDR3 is TGTGCCAGCAGCGCAAACCGGGACAGGGGGTACACCTTC. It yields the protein CASSANRDRGYTF.

DNA for the CDR3: TGTGCCAGCTCACCACGGGGGGACAGGGCTCAGCCCCAGCATTTT. This encodes CASSPRGDRAQPQHF. The chain joins TRBV18 to TRBJ1-5; 9 nucleotides match TRBD1. CDR1 is KGHSH and CDR2 is LQKENI in the germline V gene. Germline trimming cut 1 base from V and 6 bases from J; bases unmatched to any gene: 4. This CDR3 region has 15 residues.

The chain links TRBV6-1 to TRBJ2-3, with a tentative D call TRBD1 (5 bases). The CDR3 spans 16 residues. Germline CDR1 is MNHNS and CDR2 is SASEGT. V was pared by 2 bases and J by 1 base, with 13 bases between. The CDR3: CASSERGNYGTDTQYF. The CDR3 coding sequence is TGTGCCAGCAGTGAAAGGGGAAATTACGGCACAGATACGCAGTATTTT.

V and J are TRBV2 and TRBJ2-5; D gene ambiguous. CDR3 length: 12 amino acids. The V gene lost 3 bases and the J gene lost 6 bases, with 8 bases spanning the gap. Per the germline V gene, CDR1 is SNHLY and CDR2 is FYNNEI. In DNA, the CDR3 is TGTGCCAGCAGTGAGGGCCCGCAGACCCAGTACTTC. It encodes CASSEGPQTQYF.

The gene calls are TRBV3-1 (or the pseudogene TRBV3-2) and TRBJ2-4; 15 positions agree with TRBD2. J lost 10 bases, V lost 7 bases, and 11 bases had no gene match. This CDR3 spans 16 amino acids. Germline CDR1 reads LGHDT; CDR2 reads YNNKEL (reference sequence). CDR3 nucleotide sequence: TGTGCCAGCACCCTCGGACTAGCGGGAGGGCCGGGGATTCAGTACTTC. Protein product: CASTLGLAGGPGIQYF.

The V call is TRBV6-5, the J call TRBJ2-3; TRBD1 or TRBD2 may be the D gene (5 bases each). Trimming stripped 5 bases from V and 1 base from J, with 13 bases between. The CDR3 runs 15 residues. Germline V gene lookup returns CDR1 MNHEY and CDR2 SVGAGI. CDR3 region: CASSPVGAGTDTQYF. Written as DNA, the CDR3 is TGTGCCAGCAGTCCTGTCGGGGCGGGCACAGATACGCAGTATTTT.

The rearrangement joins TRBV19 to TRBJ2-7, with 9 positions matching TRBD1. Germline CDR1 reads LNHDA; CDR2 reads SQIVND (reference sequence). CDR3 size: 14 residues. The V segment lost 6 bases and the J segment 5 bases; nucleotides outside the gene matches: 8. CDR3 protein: CASRHTGQGNEQYF. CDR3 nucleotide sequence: TGTGCCAGTAGACACACGGGACAGGGAAACGAGCAGTACTTC.

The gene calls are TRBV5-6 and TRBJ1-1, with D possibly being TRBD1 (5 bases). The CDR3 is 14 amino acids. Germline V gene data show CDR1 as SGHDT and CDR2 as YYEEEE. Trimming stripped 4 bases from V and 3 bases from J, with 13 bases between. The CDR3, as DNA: TGTGCCAGCAGCCCAGGGAGGTATGACACTGAAGCTTTCTTT. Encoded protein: CASSPGRYDTEAFF.

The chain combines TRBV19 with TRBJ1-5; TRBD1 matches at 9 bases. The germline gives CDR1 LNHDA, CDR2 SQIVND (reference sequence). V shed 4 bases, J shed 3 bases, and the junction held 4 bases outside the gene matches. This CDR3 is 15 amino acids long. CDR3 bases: TGTGCCAGTAGTAACCGGGACAGGGACAATCAGCCCCAGCATTTT. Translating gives CASSNRDRDNQPQHF.

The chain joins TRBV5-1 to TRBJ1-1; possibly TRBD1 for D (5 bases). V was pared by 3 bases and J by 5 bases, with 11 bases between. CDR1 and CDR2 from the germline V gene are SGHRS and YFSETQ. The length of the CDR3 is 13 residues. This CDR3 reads CASSSSGGTEAFF. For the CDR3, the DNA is TGCGCCAGCAGCTCCTCTGGGGGAACTGAAGCTTTCTTT. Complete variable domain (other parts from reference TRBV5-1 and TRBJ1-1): KAGVTQTPRYLIKTRGQQVTLSCSPISGHRSVSWYQQTPGQGLQFLFEYFSETQRNKGNFPGRFSGRQFSNSRSEMNVSTLELGDSALYLCASSSSGGTEAFFGQGTRLTVV.

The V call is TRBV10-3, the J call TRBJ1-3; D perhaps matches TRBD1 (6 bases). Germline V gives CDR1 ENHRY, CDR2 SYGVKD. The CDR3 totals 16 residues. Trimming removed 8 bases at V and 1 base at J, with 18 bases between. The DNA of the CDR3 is TGTGCCATCGCGGGATCAGGGGACCTTTCTGGAAACACCATATATTTT. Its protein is CAIAGSGDLSGNTIYF.

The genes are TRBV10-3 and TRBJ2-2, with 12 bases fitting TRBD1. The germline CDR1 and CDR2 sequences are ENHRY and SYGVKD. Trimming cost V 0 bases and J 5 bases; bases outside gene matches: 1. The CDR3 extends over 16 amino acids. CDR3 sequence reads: CAISESGQGATGELFF. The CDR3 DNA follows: TGTGCCATCAGTGAGTCGGGACAGGGGGCGACCGGGGAGCTGTTTTTT.

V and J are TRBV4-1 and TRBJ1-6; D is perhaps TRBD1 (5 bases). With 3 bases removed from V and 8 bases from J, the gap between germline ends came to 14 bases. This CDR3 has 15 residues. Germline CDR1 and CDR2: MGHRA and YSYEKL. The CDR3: CASSQDTLRDSPLHF. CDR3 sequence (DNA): TGCGCCAGCAGCCAGGACACCCTCCGGGATTCACCCCTCCACTTT.

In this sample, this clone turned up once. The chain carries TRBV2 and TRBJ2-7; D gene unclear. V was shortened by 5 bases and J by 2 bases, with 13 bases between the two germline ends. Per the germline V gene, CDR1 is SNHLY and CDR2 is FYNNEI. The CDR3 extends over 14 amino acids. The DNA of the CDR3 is TGTGCCAGCAGTCCTCGGATGGGAACCTACGAGCAGTACTTC. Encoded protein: CASSPRMGTYEQYF.

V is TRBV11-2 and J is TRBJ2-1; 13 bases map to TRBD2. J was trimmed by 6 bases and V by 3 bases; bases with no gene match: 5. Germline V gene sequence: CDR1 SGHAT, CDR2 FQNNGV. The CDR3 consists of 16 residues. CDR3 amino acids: CASSFVRTSGSNEQFF. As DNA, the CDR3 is TGTGCCAGCAGCTTTGTTCGGACTAGCGGGAGCAATGAGCAGTTCTTC.

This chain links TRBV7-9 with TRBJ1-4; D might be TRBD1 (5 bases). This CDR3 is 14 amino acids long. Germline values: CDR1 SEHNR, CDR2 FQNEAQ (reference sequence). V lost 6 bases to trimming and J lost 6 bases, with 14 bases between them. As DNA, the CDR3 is TGTGCCAGCAGTCCCCGGGACCCCCATGAAAAACTGTTTTTT. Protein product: CASSPRDPHEKLFF.